This T cell receptor (beta chain) was identified in a study of early T cells in non-severe SARS-CoV-2 infection. Across the study: With bulk RNA from unsorted whole blood as input, sequencing yielded unpaired chains.

V gave up 6 bases and J gave up 6 bases, with 12 bases separating them. This CDR3 is 13 amino acids long. The study's findings and limits: Using VDJdb, the matching emphasized anti-spike CD8 responses while missing private and CD4 specificities.

This clonotype was detected only a few times. What it binds is unknown. Individual cDNA molecules were tagged with unique molecular identifiers. MiXCR, applied by TCRdb to the 5' RACE reads, yields one record per CDR3 protein. The sample has 46,000 or so distinct CDR3 sequences; roughly 13% are singletons. The sequence came from an adult who was a healthcare worker with PCR-confirmed SARS-CoV-2 infection or an uninfected control (not recorded which). The chain recombines TRBV12-3 or TRBV12-4 with TRBJ2-1, with D tentatively TRBD1 (6 bases). The sample was whole blood. CDR3 protein: CASSSDSLNEQFF. CDR3 nucleotides: TGTGCCAGCAGCTCGGACAGCCTCAATGAGCAGTTCTTC.